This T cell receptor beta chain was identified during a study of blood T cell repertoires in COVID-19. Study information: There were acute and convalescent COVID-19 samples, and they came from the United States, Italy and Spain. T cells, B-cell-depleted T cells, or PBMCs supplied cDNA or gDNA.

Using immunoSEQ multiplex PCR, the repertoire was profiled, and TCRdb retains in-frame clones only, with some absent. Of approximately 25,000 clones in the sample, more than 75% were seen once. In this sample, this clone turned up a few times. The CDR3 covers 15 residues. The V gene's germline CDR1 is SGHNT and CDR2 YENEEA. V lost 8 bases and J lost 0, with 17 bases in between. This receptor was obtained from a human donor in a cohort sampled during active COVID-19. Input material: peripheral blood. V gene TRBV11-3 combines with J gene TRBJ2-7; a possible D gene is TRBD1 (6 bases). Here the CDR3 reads CASGDQGTPSYEQYF. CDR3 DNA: TGTGCCAGCGGAGATCAGGGGACCCCCTCCTACGAGCAGTACTTC.